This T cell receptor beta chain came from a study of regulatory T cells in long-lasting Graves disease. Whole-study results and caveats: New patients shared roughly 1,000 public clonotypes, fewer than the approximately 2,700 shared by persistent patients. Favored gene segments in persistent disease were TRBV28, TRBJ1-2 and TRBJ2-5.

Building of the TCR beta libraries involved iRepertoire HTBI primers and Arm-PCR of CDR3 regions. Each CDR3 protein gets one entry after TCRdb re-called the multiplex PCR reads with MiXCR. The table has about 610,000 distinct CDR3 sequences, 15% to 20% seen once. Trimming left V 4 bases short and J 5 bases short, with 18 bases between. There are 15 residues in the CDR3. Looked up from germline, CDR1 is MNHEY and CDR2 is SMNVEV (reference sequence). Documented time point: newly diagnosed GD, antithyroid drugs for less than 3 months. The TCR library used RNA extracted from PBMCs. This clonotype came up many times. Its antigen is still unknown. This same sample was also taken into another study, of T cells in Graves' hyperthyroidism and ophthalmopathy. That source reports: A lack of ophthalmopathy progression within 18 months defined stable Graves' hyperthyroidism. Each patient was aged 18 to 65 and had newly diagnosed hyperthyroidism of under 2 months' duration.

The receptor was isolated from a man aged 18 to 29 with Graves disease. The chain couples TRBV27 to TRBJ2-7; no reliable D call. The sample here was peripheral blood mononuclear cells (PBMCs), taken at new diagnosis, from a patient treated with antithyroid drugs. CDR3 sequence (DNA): TGTGCCAGCAGTTCCATACCGGTCCCGAGGCACGAGCAGTACTTC. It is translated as CASSSIPVPRHEQYF.